These 32 T cell receptor beta chains share one sample of origin, sequenced in a study of T-cell reconstitution after alpha-beta-depleted transplantation in children (dated by TCRdb to about 2016). Receptor libraries were prepared by PCR. This sample was sequenced with an Illumina HiSeq 2500. To normalize quantification of the TCRbeta repertoire, the TCR libraries were built with molecular barcoding that relied on unique molecular identifiers. TCRdb trimmed public reads at Q25 via fastp, called clones via MiXCR and kept in-frame beta chains. Rows with one shared CDR3 protein collapse into an entry with the most common genes and DNA. This sample holds a few hundred thousand distinct CDR3 sequences; 10% were observed only once. The ten largest clones capture 2% to 2.5% of the sample. The sample in question was PBMCs from the stem cell graft donor, obtained from the stem cell graft. Receptor source: a human donor who donated a stem cell graft to a child with acute lymphoblastic leukemia.

V gene TRBV12-3 or TRBV12-4 combines with J gene TRBJ2-5; TRBD2 agrees at 7 bases. The CDR3 has 14 residues. Trimming took 0 bases from V and 7 from J; bases not matched to a gene: 5. CDR3 bases: TGTGCCAGCAGTTTAGCGGGAGGGGTGGCGACCCAGTACTTC. Translated: CASSLAGGVATQYF.

The V and J genes are TRBV5-5 and TRBJ2-3; D may be TRBD2 (5 bases). The germline V gene encodes CDR1 SGHKS and CDR2 YYEKEE (reference sequence). CDR3 length: 14 amino acids. Trimming took 2 bases from V and 4 from J, leaving 11 bases between them. The CDR3 region has the DNA TGTGCCAGCAGCTTCGGGGTAGCCGCAGATACGCAGTATTTT. Amino acid sequence: CASSFGVAADTQYF. Full variable domain (rest looked up from reference TRBV5-5 and TRBJ2-3): DAGVTQSPTHLIKTRGQQVTLRCSPISGHKSVSWYQQVLGQGPQFIFQYYEKEERGRGNFPDRFSARQFPNYSSELNVNALLLGDSALYLCASSFGVAADTQYFGPGTRLTVL.

The V call is TRBV19, the J call TRBJ1-4; TRBD1 aligns across 7 bases. CDR1 LNHDA and CDR2 SQIVND come from the germline V gene (reference sequence). This CDR3 is 18 amino acids long. V lost 3 bases, J lost 6 bases, and 16 bases stayed unmatched. The CDR3 DNA is TGTGCCAGTAGTATGGTTTTGGGGACGACAGGGCAGGATGAAAAACTGTTTTTT. Protein product: CASSMVLGTTGQDEKLFF.

This clonotype was detected a few times. The rearrangement uses TRBV7-3 and TRBJ1-1; the D is unclear. V was clipped by 6 bases and J by 5 bases, with 13 bases between them. The CDR3 has 13 residues. Per germline, CDR1 SGHTA and CDR2 FQGTGA. The CDR3 loop reads CASSSEVGTEAFF. The CDR3 coding sequence is TGTGCCAGCAGTTCGGAGGTGGGTACTGAAGCTTTCTTT.

This clonotype came up a few times. This chain connects TRBV11-2 to TRBJ2-7; the match to TRBD2 covers 9 bases. Germline lookup yields CDR1 SGHAT and CDR2 FQNNGV. After removal of 1 base from V and 2 bases from J, the junction contained 12 bases not matched to a gene. The CDR3 consists of 18 residues. The CDR3 DNA follows: TGTGCCAGCAGCTTAGGGGCGGGAGGGCCGACCACCACCTACGAGCAGTACTTC. Translated: CASSLGAGGPTTTYEQYF.

The chain employs TRBV29-1 and TRBJ2-7, with 10 bases matching TRBD1. CDR1 and CDR2 (germline): SQVTM, ANQGSEA. Trimming cost V 6 bases and J 2 bases; bases outside gene matches: 4. This CDR3 is built from 13 residues. The CDR3 DNA sequence: TGCAGCGTGCGGACAGGGGGTCCCTACGAGCAGTACTTC. It is translated as CSVRTGGPYEQYF.

Many counts were recorded for this clonotype. This chain connects TRBV12-3 or TRBV12-4 to TRBJ2-5; the match to TRBD2 covers 13 bases. The CDR3 consists of 15 residues. The junction had 6 bases not matched to a gene; V was cut back by 6 bases and J by 5 bases. CDR3 amino acids: CASSHGLAGVETQYF. CDR3 sequence (DNA): TGTGCCAGCAGCCACGGACTAGCGGGAGTGGAGACCCAGTACTTC.

This clonotype was recorded at least ten times. V is TRBV5-1 and J is TRBJ2-1; no firm D call. Trimming took 0 bases from V and 0 from J, leaving 10 bases between them. CDR3 length equals 16 residues. Germline V gives CDR1 SGHRS, CDR2 YFSETQ. This CDR3 is CASSLEAPSSYNEQFF. In nucleotides, the CDR3 is TGCGCCAGCAGCTTGGAGGCCCCGAGCTCCTACAATGAGCAGTTCTTC.

At least ten counts were recorded for this clonotype. The chain combines TRBV7-9 with TRBJ2-7; no clear D gene. V was pared by 4 bases and J by 4 bases, with 8 bases between. Germline-derived CDR1 and CDR2 are SEHNR and FQNEAQ (reference sequence). This CDR3 comprises 12 residues. CDR3 sequence: CASSSNQYEQYF. CDR3 sequence (DNA): TGTGCCAGCAGCTCCAATCAGTACGAGCAGTACTTC.

This clonotype was counted a few times. This rearrangement joins TRBV12-3 or TRBV12-4 to TRBJ2-3, with D perhaps TRBD2 (5 bases). Between the trimmed V and J ends, which lost 5 bases and 6 bases, there was a span of 6 bases. The CDR3 is 11 amino acids. The CDR3 bases are TGTGCCAGCAGTAAGCGGGATACGCAGTATTTT. Translating gives CASSKRDTQYF.

This chain joins TRBV15 and TRBJ2-1, with 11 bases that match TRBD2. The length of the CDR3 is 19 residues. Germline values: CDR1 LNHNV, CDR2 YYDKDF (reference sequence). Trimming took 0 bases from V and 8 from J; bases not matched to a gene: 15. CDR3: CATSRDDGTSGLPSYEQFF. CDR3 DNA sequence: TGTGCCACCAGCAGAGATGACGGGACTAGCGGCCTACCGTCCTATGAGCAGTTCTTC. Filled out from reference TRBV15 and TRBJ2-1, the complete variable domain reads DAMVIQNPRYQVTQFGKPVTLSCSQTLNHNVMYWYQQKSSQAPKLLFHYYDKDFNNEADTPDNFQSRRPNTSFCFLDIRSPGLGDTAMYLCATSRDDGTSGLPSYEQFFGPGTRLTVL.

This chain uses TRBV7-8 with TRBJ1-6, with unresolved D. Germline V gene data show CDR1 as SGHVS and CDR2 as FQNEAQ. V shed 4 bases and J shed 3 bases, with 13 bases lying between them. The CDR3 has 16 amino acids. CDR3 sequence reads: CASSSEGAYYNSPLHF. DNA of the CDR3: TGTGCCAGCAGCTCAGAGGGCGCGTACTATAATTCACCCCTCCACTTT.

This clonotype turned up a few times. CDR3 in DNA: TGCAGTGCCGTACGGGCGGGAGTCCCCGAAGAGACCCAGTACTTC. It encodes CSAVRAGVPEETQYF. V gene TRBV20-1 combines with J gene TRBJ2-5, with 7 bases aligning to TRBD2. With V trimmed by 6 bases and J by 3 bases, 13 bases remained unmatched. This CDR3 spans 15 amino acids. Germline assignment: CDR1 DFQATT and CDR2 SNEGSKA (reference sequence).

This clonotype was seen at least ten times. CDR3 nucleotide sequence: TGTGCCAGCAGCTCAAATCCGGGACGGCAAGAGACCCAGTACTTC. It encodes CASSSNPGRQETQYF. The chain joins TRBV7-9 to TRBJ2-5, with D possibly called TRBD1 or TRBD2 (5 bases each). V was shortened by 4 bases and J by 2 bases, with 14 bases between the two germline ends. The CDR3 is made up of 15 amino acids. Germline V CDR1 and CDR2: SEHNR, FQNEAQ (reference sequence).

This clonotype showed up just a few times. The J gene is TRBJ2-3, the V gene TRBV12-3 or TRBV12-4; TRBD2 might be the D (6 bases). Trimming removed 7 bases from V and 0 bases from J, with 17 bases in between. The CDR3 runs 16 residues. The CDR3 loop reads CASTDPVAGSTDTQYF. Written as DNA, the CDR3 is TGTGCCAGCACTGACCCGGTGGCGGGAAGCACAGATACGCAGTATTTT.

The table lists this clonotype with many counts. The chain is built from TRBV5-1 and TRBJ2-3; D unclear. CDR1 is SGHRS and CDR2 is YFSETQ in the germline V gene. Between the trimmed V and J ends, which lost 0 bases and 4 bases, there was a span of 12 bases. The CDR3 consists of 15 residues. The CDR3 sequence is CASSLEVSGADTQYF. In DNA, the CDR3 is TGCGCCAGCAGCTTGGAGGTCAGTGGGGCAGATACGCAGTATTTT.

This rearrangement joins TRBV10-3 to TRBJ2-1; 12 bases map to TRBD2. Germline assignment: CDR1 ENHRY and CDR2 SYGVKD. J was trimmed by 7 bases and V by 10 bases; bases with no gene match: 5. The CDR3 contains 13 residues. The CDR3 protein is CATGLAGLNEQFF. DNA for the CDR3: TGTGCCACCGGACTAGCGGGATTAAATGAGCAGTTCTTC.

This clonotype came up a few times. The chain links TRBV7-2 to TRBJ2-1; 9 bases align to TRBD2. J lost 8 bases, V lost 6 bases, and 11 bases had no gene match. The CDR3 has 15 residues. The germline gives CDR1 SGHTA, CDR2 FQGNSA. The CDR3 DNA follows: TGTGCCAGCAGGCCCTGGGTAGCGGGAGTGGATGAGCAGTTCTTC. Amino acids: CASRPWVAGVDEQFF.

This clonotype has only a few counts. The V gene is TRBV4-1, the J gene TRBJ2-5, with a weak D call TRBD1 (6 bases). The CDR3 spans 14 residues. V was trimmed by 0 bases and J by 3 bases, leaving 8 bases between them. Per the germline V gene, CDR1 is MGHRA and CDR2 is YSYEKL. The CDR3 here is CASSQDPGEETQYF. CDR3 bases: TGCGCCAGCAGCCAAGACCCAGGGGAAGAGACCCAGTACTTC.

V and J are TRBV7-9 and TRBJ2-7; 9 bases line up with TRBD1. The CDR3 sequence is 16 residues long. The ends lost 0 bases at V and 6 bases at J; junction bases unmatched: 9. From germline, CDR1 is SEHNR and CDR2 FQNEAQ (reference sequence). CDR3: CASSLAMGQGGTEQYF. As DNA, the CDR3 is TGTGCCAGCAGCTTAGCGATGGGACAGGGCGGAACCGAGCAGTACTTC.

The chain joins TRBV4-3 to TRBJ2-3; no definite D call. The CDR3 totals 13 residues. Germline lookup yields CDR1 LGHNA and CDR2 YSLEER. V gave up 0 bases and J gave up 9 bases, with 10 bases separating them. CDR3 protein: CASSQESVRTQYF. CDR3 coding DNA: TGCGCCAGCAGCCAAGAAAGTGTCAGGACGCAGTATTTT.

This chain connects TRBV7-6 to TRBJ2-1, with 8 bases matching TRBD2. Trimming cost V 5 bases and J 7 bases; bases outside gene matches: 4. CDR1 and CDR2 (germline): SGHVS, FNYEAQ. This CDR3 has 13 amino acids. As DNA, the CDR3 is TGTGCCAGCAGCCGACGGGGGGGGAATGAGCAGTTCTTC. The encoded protein is CASSRRGGNEQFF.

In this sample, this clonotype turned up a few times. The J gene is TRBJ2-4, the V gene TRBV28; TRBD2 aligns across 16 bases. After removal of 3 bases from V and 8 bases from J, the junction contained 13 bases not matched to a gene. Germline assignment: CDR1 MDHEN and CDR2 SYDVKM. This CDR3 has 19 residues. CDR3 bases: TGTGCCAGCAGTTTTCAGCGTGGGACTAGCGGGAGGGCCGGGGACATTCAGTACTTC. It yields the protein CASSFQRGTSGRAGDIQYF.

The genes are TRBV5-1 and TRBJ2-2; D perhaps matches TRBD1 (6 bases). CDR1 and CDR2 (germline): SGHRS, YFSETQ. The CDR3 runs 15 residues. Deletions cut 1 base from V and 6 bases from J, with 13 bases between. CDR3 bases: TGCGCCAGCAGCTTGAGTCAGCCAGGGGCCGGGGAGCTGTTTTTT. As protein: CASSLSQPGAGELFF.

In its sample, this clonotype was seen many times. The V and J genes are TRBV5-1 and TRBJ2-1, with 9 positions matching TRBD2. Germline V gives CDR1 SGHRS, CDR2 YFSETQ. V dropped 0 bases and J dropped 5; count of bases not matched to a gene: 12. This CDR3 contains 18 residues. The CDR3 region has the DNA TGCGCCAGCAGCTTGGAGATTAGCGGGAGAATTTCCGACAATGAGCAGTTCTTC. Protein sequence: CASSLEISGRISDNEQFF.

The chain carries TRBV20-1 and TRBJ2-7, with 9 positions matching TRBD1. The CDR3 covers 12 residues. Germline V lookup: CDR1 DFQATT, CDR2 SNEGSKA (reference sequence). V was clipped by 5 bases and J by 3 bases; unmatched bases: 2. CDR3 protein: CSAGGQGYEQYF. The CDR3 nucleotides are TGCAGTGCTGGGGGACAGGGCTACGAGCAGTACTTC.

In its sample, this clonotype was seen a few times. The chain employs TRBV5-1 and TRBJ2-2, with 7 bases that match TRBD1. CDR3 length: 14 residues. Germline CDR1 and CDR2: SGHRS and YFSETQ. The V and J ends lost 4 bases and 4 bases, in that order; junction bases with no gene match: 4. The CDR3 region is CASSPGTATGELFF. CDR3 nucleotide sequence: TGCGCCAGCAGCCCCGGGACAGCCACCGGGGAGCTGTTTTTT.

The chain combines TRBV4-2 with TRBJ2-1; 10 bases agree with TRBD2. Looked up from germline, CDR1 is LGHNA and CDR2 is YNFKEQ. This CDR3 contains 18 residues. V lost 0 bases to trimming and J lost 9 bases; unmatched junction nucleotides: 14. The CDR3 protein is CASSQEWRLAGVNTEQFF. DNA for the CDR3: TGTGCCAGCAGCCAAGAGTGGAGGCTAGCGGGAGTTAACACTGAGCAGTTCTTC.

Many counts were recorded for this clonotype. The rearrangement uses TRBV3-1 and TRBJ2-3; 9 bases match TRBD2. V shed 1 base and J 2 bases; nucleotides not matched to a gene: 10. CDR3 length: 18 residues. CDR1 is LGHDT and CDR2 is YNNKEL in the germline V gene (reference sequence). CDR3 nucleotides: TGTGCCAGCAGCCAAGGGTTGAGACTAGCGGCAACCACAGATACGCAGTATTTT. Translating it yields CASSQGLRLAATTDTQYF.

This clonotype was found a few times. The chain is built from TRBV30 and TRBJ1-5; D is unclear. This CDR3 contains 17 residues. Trimming stripped 2 bases from V and 6 bases from J, with 23 bases between. The germline gives CDR1 GTSNPN, CDR2 SVGIG (reference sequence). The CDR3 region is CAWSTSPALRSGQPQHF. The CDR3 coding sequence is TGTGCCTGGAGTACGTCGCCGGCGCTCAGGTCCGGTCAGCCCCAGCATTTT.

The V gene is TRBV12-3 or TRBV12-4, the J gene TRBJ1-1; TRBD1 matches 12 bases. CDR3 size: 16 residues. V was clipped by 3 bases and J by 3 bases; unmatched bases: 5. The CDR3 DNA reads TGTGCCAGCAGTTTGGGACAGGGGGCGCAGGACACTGAAGCTTTCTTT. It translates to CASSLGQGAQDTEAFF.

This rearrangement joins TRBV4-1 to TRBJ2-2, with D possibly TRBD2 on 5 matching bases. Deletions cut 3 bases from V and 2 bases from J, with 13 bases between. Germline CDR1 and CDR2: MGHRA and YSYEKL. The CDR3 runs to 16 residues. DNA for the CDR3: TGCGCCAGCAGCCATCGGGGAGAGATAAACACCGGGGAGCTGTTTTTT. Encoded protein: CASSHRGEINTGELFF.